Listed below are T cell receptor beta chains from one sample, sequenced in a study of shared T cell receptors in the human thymus. TCRdb's copy holds only in-frame clones and misses some; the assay was immunoSEQ multiplex PCR. In the table there are over 650,000 clones, around 87% of which are singletons. The same data also went into a second study, on human thymus T cells.

Material: thymocytes. These receptors all stem from a boy less than two years old with a congenital heart defect. Both conserved end residues are part of each CDR3. D genes are given only for firm matches. Not every row has a clone size; where given, it reads once, few, many or a size class.

j_call,clone_size,d_call,v_call,cdr3_nt,cdr3_aa
TRBJ2-6,NA,NA,TRBV5-6,TGTGCCAGCAGCTTGGAGCTGAGGGCCAACGTCCTGACTTTC,CASSLELRANVLTF
TRBJ1-6,once,NA,TRBV5-6,TGTGCCAGCAGCTTGGTACAGGGAAATTCACCCCTCCACTTT,CASSLVQGNSPLHF
TRBJ1-2,few,NA,TRBV5-1,TGCGCCAGCAGCTTGGGTCAGCGTCGGCGGCATGGCTACACCTTC,CASSLGQRRRHGYTF
TRBJ1-2,NA,NA,TRBV27,TGTGCCAGCAGTTCCGCGAGGGGAGGGGGTTATGGCTACACCTTC,CASSSARGGGYGYTF
TRBJ1-1,NA,NA,TRBV25-1,TGTGCCCTCCAGTGGCAGTCGAACACTGAAGCTTTCTTT,CALQWQSNTEAFF
TRBJ2-1,few,NA,TRBV5-8,TGTGCCAGCAGCTGGGGAGGGGGACAGGTTGTTCGGGAGAGGGGCAATGAGCAGTTCTTC,CASSWGGGQVVRERGNEQFF
TRBJ1-6,NA,TRBD1,TRBV5-1,TGCGCCAGCACGAGGGGGCAGGGAGGATCACCCCTCCACTTT,CASTRGQGGSPLHF
TRBJ1-5,NA,NA,TRBV5-6,TGTGCCAGCAGCGCCACAGGGTCTGATCAGCCCCAGCATTTT,CASSATGSDQPQHF
TRBJ2-1,NA,TRBD2,TRBV6-5,TGTGCCAGCAACCGCCTAGCGGGGGGTTACAATGAGCAGTTCTTC,CASNRLAGGYNEQFF
TRBJ2-2,NA,NA,TRBV4-3,TGCGCCAGCAGCCACGGCGGCACCGGGGAGCTGTTTTTT,CASSHGGTGELFF
TRBJ1-1,once,TRBD1,TRBV4-3,TGCGCCAGCAGCCACCTAGGACAGGAGACTGAAGCTTTCTTT,CASSHLGQETEAFF
TRBJ1-2,NA,TRBD1,TRBV27,TGTGCCAGCACCAACCGGGACAGAACCTATGGCTACACCTTC,CASTNRDRTYGYTF
TRBJ1-6,NA,NA,TRBV6-4,TGTGCCAGCAGCGCTATCTTCAGGGGTTCACCCCTCCACTTT,CASSAIFRGSPLHF
TRBJ2-1,once,NA,TRBV7-8,TGTGCCAGCAGCTTAGCGGGAGCTCAAAATGAGCAGTTCTTC,CASSLAGAQNEQFF
TRBJ2-3,NA,TRBD1,TRBV2,TGTGCCAGCAGTGAGCGAGGACAGGGGCAGCGGTGGACGCAGTATTTT,CASSERGQGQRWTQYF
TRBJ1-1,NA,NA,TRBV9,TGTGCCAGCAGCGTGACAGCAAACACTGAAGCTTTCTTT,CASSVTANTEAFF
TRBJ1-2,NA,TRBD1,TRBV6-1,TGTGCCAGCAGTGGGCGCAGGACAGGGTTCTATGGCTACACCTTC,CASSGRRTGFYGYTF